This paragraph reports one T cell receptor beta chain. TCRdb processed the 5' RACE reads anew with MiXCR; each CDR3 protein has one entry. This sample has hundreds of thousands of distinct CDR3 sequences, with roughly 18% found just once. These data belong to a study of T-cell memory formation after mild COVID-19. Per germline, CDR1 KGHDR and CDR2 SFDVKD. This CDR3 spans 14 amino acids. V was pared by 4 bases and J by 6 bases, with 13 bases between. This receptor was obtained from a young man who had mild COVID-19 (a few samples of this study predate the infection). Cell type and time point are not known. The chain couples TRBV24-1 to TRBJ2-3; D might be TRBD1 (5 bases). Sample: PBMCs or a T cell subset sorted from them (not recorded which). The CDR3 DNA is TGTGCCACCAGTGACCGGACATCGGGTGATACGCAGTATTTT. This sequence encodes CATSDRTSGDTQYF.